This T cell receptor beta chain stems from a study of OX40 agonist ivuxolimab in advanced cancers. The CDR3 spans 12 residues. Germline assignment: CDR1 MRHNA and CDR2 SNTAGT. Trimming cost V 2 bases and J 16 bases, with 14 bases left between them. Profiled with immunoSEQ multiplex PCR; TCRdb holds only in-frame clones, not every one. The repertoire holds about 64,000 clones, about 85% seen once, with 0.67% in the top ten. The sequence was collected from an adult with an advanced solid tumor such as melanoma, head and neck, liver or kidney cancer. The source material was CD4+ or CD8+ T cells sorted from blood, sampled in a trial of the OX40 agonist ivuxolimab. The genes are TRBV6-4 and TRBJ1-4; D unclear. The CDR3 sequence is CASSDPKVSRFF. The CDR3 coding sequence is TGTGCCAGCAGTGACCCCAAAGTATCGCGGTTTTTT.